Listed below are T cell receptor beta chains from one sample, sequenced in a study of blood T cell repertoires in COVID-19. Produced via immunoSEQ multiplex PCR; TCRdb's table is partial and in-frame only. Of 100,000 to 150,000 clones detected, approximately 84% appear once; the ten largest clones hold approximately 1.5%. The sample taken for sequencing was peripheral blood. Source of these receptors: a man aged 55 to 70 with acute or convalescent COVID-19. CDR3s include the opening cysteine and the closing phenylalanine or tryptophan. Each record gives: V gene, clone size, J gene, D gene, CDR3 protein, CDR3 DNA. The D gene is left open where the match is weak. Clone sizes are given selectively: once, few, many, or a class where the clone is expanded.

TRBV5-1,once,TRBJ1-1,TRBD1,CASSKAGTGDITEAFF,TGCGCCAGCAGCAAAGCCGGGACAGGGGATATCACTGAAGCTTTCTTT
TRBV28,-,TRBJ2-3,-,CASSFYGEPTDTQYF,TGTGCCAGCAGTTTTTACGGGGAGCCCACAGATACGCAGTATTTT
TRBV6-4,-,TRBJ2-5,TRBD1,CASRRTGQETQYF,TGTGCCAGCAGACGGACAGGGCAAGAGACCCAGTACTTC
TRBV12-3/TRBV12-4,-,TRBJ1-1,-,CASHRVPVAEAFF,TGTGCCAGTCATAGAGTCCCGGTGGCTGAAGCTTTCTTT
TRBV29-1,-,TRBJ1-1,-,CSVELGGTEAFF,TGCAGCGTTGAACTAGGCGGGACTGAAGCTTTCTTT
TRBV11-2,few,TRBJ1-5,-,CASSLGGRSGQPQHF,TGTGCCAGCAGCTTAGGCGGCCGCTCGGGTCAGCCCCAGCATTTT
TRBV7-3,-,TRBJ2-5,TRBD2,CASSLSGSGSWETQYF,TGTGCCAGCAGCTTAAGCGGTAGCGGGAGTTGGGAGACCCAGTACTTC
TRBV30,once,TRBJ2-1,TRBD1,CAWSATGVGEQFF,TGTGCCTGGAGTGCGACAGGGGTCGGTGAGCAGTTCTTC
TRBV28,-,TRBJ2-3,-,CASGRDRPSTDTQYF,TGTGCCAGCGGTCGAGACAGGCCTAGCACAGATACGCAGTATTTT
TRBV5-4,-,TRBJ2-3,-,CASSSRDSMLDTQYF,TGTGCCAGCAGCTCCCGGGACTCCATGCTAGATACGCAGTATTTT
TRBV5-4,-,TRBJ1-2,-,CASSQGQRKDYGYTF,TGTGCCAGCAGCCAGGGACAAAGGAAGGACTATGGCTACACCTTC
TRBV14,-,TRBJ2-7,TRBD2,CASSQELAGVGAEQYF,TGTGCCAGCAGCCAAGAACTAGCGGGAGTGGGGGCCGAGCAGTACTTC
TRBV19,-,TRBJ2-3,TRBD2,CASSGVAGEWDTQYF,TGTGCCAGTAGTGGAGTAGCGGGGGAGTGGGATACGCAGTATTTT
TRBV9,-,TRBJ1-1,TRBD1,CASSVAGQDEAFF,TGTGCCAGCAGCGTAGCGGGACAGGATGAAGCTTTCTTT
TRBV19,-,TRBJ2-7,-,CASSIYPGYGNEQYF,TGTGCCAGTAGTATTTATCCAGGGTATGGTAACGAGCAGTACTTC
TRBV24-1,-,TRBJ2-4,-,CATSVTGRAKNIQYF,TGTGCCACCAGTGTTACAGGGCGGGCCAAAAACATTCAGTACTTC
TRBV2,-,TRBJ2-7,TRBD2,CASLIGGSSYEQYF,TGTGCCAGCCTTATCGGGGGGAGTTCCTACGAGCAGTACTTC
TRBV5-8,-,TRBJ1-5,-,CASSFPSHSNQPQHF,TGTGCCAGCAGCTTCCCGAGTCATAGCAATCAGCCCCAGCATTTT
TRBV5-1,-,TRBJ2-2,-,CASSPGPDTGFGELFF,TGCGCCAGCAGCCCTGGACCCGACACAGGGTTCGGGGAGCTGTTTTTT
TRBV7-2,-,TRBJ2-7,-,CASSLFVGAYEQYF,TGTGCCAGCAGCTTATTCGTTGGAGCCTACGAGCAGTACTTC
TRBV29-1,-,TRBJ1-4,TRBD1,CSVLDRGHEKLFF,TGCAGCGTCCTAGACAGGGGGCACGAAAAACTGTTTTTT
TRBV19,-,TRBJ2-3,-,CASSILRTGNTDTQYF,TGTGCCAGTAGTATTCTAAGGACGGGAAACACAGATACGCAGTATTTT
TRBV7-9,once,TRBJ2-7,-,CASSSSPRDTKAYEQYF,TGTGCCAGCAGCTCATCACCACGGGACACTAAAGCCTACGAGCAGTACTTC
TRBV27,-,TRBJ2-5,TRBD2,CASSSLAGGETQYF,TGTGCCAGCAGTTCTCTAGCGGGAGGGGAGACCCAGTACTTC
TRBV5-8,-,TRBJ2-1,-,CASATQGRDNEQFF,TGTGCCAGCGCTACGCAGGGGAGGGACAATGAGCAGTTCTTC
TRBV5-6,-,TRBJ2-3,TRBD2,CASLITGRGVTDTQYF,TGTGCCAGCTTAATTACGGGGCGGGGGGTCACAGATACGCAGTATTTT
TRBV6-5,-,TRBJ1-5,TRBD1,CASKGQAYSNQPQHF,TGTGCCAGCAAGGGACAGGCGTATAGCAATCAGCCCCAGCATTTT
TRBV29-1,-,TRBJ2-7,TRBD1,CSVGVPGQGSYEQYF,TGCAGCGTTGGAGTTCCGGGACAGGGATCCTACGAGCAGTACTTC
TRBV4-2,-,TRBJ1-5,TRBD1,CASSQEFTGDQPQHF,TGTGCCAGCAGCCAAGAGTTTACAGGGGATCAGCCCCAGCATTTT
TRBV30,-,TRBJ2-1,TRBD2,CAWQRLAVLGEQFF,TGTGCCTGGCAGCGACTAGCGGTTCTGGGAGAGCAGTTCTTC
TRBV7-2,-,TRBJ1-2,TRBD1,CASSLGTGGSGGYTF,TGTGCCAGCAGCTTAGGGACAGGGGGCTCAGGAGGCTACACCTTC
TRBV3-1/TRBV3-2,once,TRBJ2-2,-,CASSQLGELFF,TGTGCCAGCAGCCAATTAGGGGAGCTGTTTTTT
TRBV21-1,once,TRBJ2-7,-,CASSRTLPGQYYEQYF,TGTGCCAGCAGCCGTACCCTTCCGGGACAGTACTACGAGCAGTACTTC
TRBV3-1/TRBV3-2,-,TRBJ1-3,-,CASSQSGGAGNTIYF,TGTGCCAGCAGCCAATCAGGAGGGGCTGGAAACACCATATATTTT
TRBV6-5,-,TRBJ2-5,-,CASSYQRNQETQYF,TGTGCCAGCAGTTATCAGCGAAACCAAGAGACCCAGTACTTC
TRBV30,-,TRBJ1-1,-,CAWNTGSTEAFF,TGTGCCTGGAATACAGGGAGCACTGAAGCTTTCTTT
TRBV30,-,TRBJ2-5,-,CAWSRGAQETQYF,TGTGCCTGGAGTCGTGGGGCCCAAGAGACCCAGTACTTC
TRBV10-3,-,TRBJ1-2,-,CAISYDRNYGYTF,TGTGCCATCAGTTACGACAGGAACTATGGCTACACCTTC
TRBV27,-,TRBJ1-1,-,CASSLRGGGGTEAFF,TGTGCCAGCAGTTTACGTGGGGGTGGAGGGACTGAAGCTTTCTTT
TRBV10-2,-,TRBJ1-1,-,CASSEFGQEKNEAFF,TGCGCCAGCAGTGAGTTTGGACAAGAGAAGAATGAAGCTTTCTTT
TRBV3-1/TRBV3-2,-,TRBJ1-2,TRBD1,CASSQDLVTGVVNGYTF,TGTGCCAGCAGCCAAGATCTGGTCACAGGGGTTGTGAATGGCTACACCTTC
TRBV30,-,TRBJ1-2,TRBD1,CALGGTGGWYYGYTF,TGTGCCCTGGGTGGGACAGGGGGATGGTACTATGGCTACACCTTC
TRBV5-1,-,TRBJ2-3,TRBD2,CASSSTSGSTDTQYF,TGCGCCAGCAGCTCGACTAGCGGGAGCACAGATACGCAGTATTTT
TRBV19,few,TRBJ1-5,TRBD1,CASSISGGNQPQHF,TGTGCCAGTAGTATATCAGGGGGAAATCAGCCCCAGCATTTT
TRBV2,-,TRBJ1-2,TRBD1,CASREGQARGGYTF,TGTGCCAGCAGGGAGGGACAGGCCAGGGGTGGCTACACCTTC
TRBV11-2,-,TRBJ2-7,-,CASSLGTGVIYEQYF,TGTGCCAGCAGCTTAGGGACGGGGGTTATCTACGAGCAGTACTTC
TRBV11-2,once,TRBJ2-3,-,CASSPFRGDTQYF,TGTGCCAGCAGCCCCTTTCGGGGAGATACGCAGTATTTT